The present entry profiles one T cell receptor (beta chain) with its context. Its cognate antigen is unknown. The data derive from a study of response to subunit inactivated influenza vaccine. Regarding the study as a whole: It was the authors' suggestion that each seasonal influenza vaccination recruits few new T cells.

V dropped 4 bases and J dropped 6 bases, with 13 bases sitting between them. The CDR3 spans 13 residues. One entry per CDR3 protein, called by TCRdb with MiXCR from the RT-PCR reads. The sample records hundreds of thousands of distinct CDR3 sequences, around 22% being singletons. This receptor was taken from a man aged 50-75 years who received an inactivated influenza vaccine. The V and J genes are TRBV12-3 or TRBV12-4 and TRBJ2-7; possibly TRBD2 for D (5 bases). The source material was PBMCs from blood, sampled less than 22 months after vaccination. CDR3 sequence: CASSSGVRREQYF. Here the CDR3 DNA reads TGTGCCAGCAGTTCCGGGGTCCGACGCGAGCAGTACTTC.